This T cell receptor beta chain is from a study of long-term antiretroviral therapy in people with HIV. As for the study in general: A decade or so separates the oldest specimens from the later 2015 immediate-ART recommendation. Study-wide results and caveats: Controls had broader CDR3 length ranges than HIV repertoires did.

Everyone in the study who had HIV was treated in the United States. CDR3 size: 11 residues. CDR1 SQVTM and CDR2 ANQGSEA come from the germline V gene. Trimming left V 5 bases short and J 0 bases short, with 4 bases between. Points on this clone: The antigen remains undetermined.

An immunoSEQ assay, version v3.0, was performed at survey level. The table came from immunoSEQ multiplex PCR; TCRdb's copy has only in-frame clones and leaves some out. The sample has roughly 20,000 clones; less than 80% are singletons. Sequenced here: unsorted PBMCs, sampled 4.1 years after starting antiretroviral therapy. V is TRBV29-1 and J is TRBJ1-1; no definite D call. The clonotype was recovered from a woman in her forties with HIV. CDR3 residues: CSVMVNTEAFF. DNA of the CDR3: TGCAGCGTTATGGTGAACACTGAAGCTTTCTTT.